This entry describes one T cell receptor beta chain. Its antigen is currently unknown. Germline CDR1 is SNHLY and CDR2 is FYNNEI. The CDR3 spans 13 residues. V was pared by 3 bases and J by 4 bases, with 9 bases between. This sample is drawn from a study of cytomegalovirus exposure and HLA in healthy donors. Across the study: Ancestry clustering placed more than 80% of 350 to 500 genotyped donors in the Caucasian-associated cluster. Study results and caveats: In a later analysis, TCR association rates varied by HLA locus: DRB1 most, HLA-C fewest. Listed as cytomegalovirus-associated were 150 to 200 TCR beta chains. Most sequenced TCRs were rare (though some public TCRs occurred in many donors).

The PCR contained 60 Vbeta and 13 Jbeta primers. Libraries were prepared by immunoSEQ multiplex PCR; TCRdb keeps only in-frame clonotypes and omits some of them. The sample lists some 190,000 clones, 75% to 80% seen once, with 14% in the top ten. V gene TRBV2 combines with J gene TRBJ1-2; D is ambiguous. What was sequenced was PBMCs. The sequence was obtained from a woman in her twenties or thirties in good health and CMV-seropositive. The CDR3 protein is CASSEEISYGYTF. The CDR3 DNA sequence: TGTGCCAGCAGTGAGGAGATCTCCTATGGCTACACCTTC.